The sequence of this T cell receptor (beta chain) was determined in a study of shared clonotypes between healthy human individuals. Libraries were prepared by immunoSEQ multiplex PCR; TCRdb keeps only in-frame clonotypes and omits some of them. Here the sample spans fewer than 850,000 clones, roughly 96% being singletons. The V end lost 5 bases, the J end lost 3 bases, and 7 bases lay between the germline ends. The germline V gene encodes CDR1 DFQATT and CDR2 SNEGSKA (reference sequence). The CDR3 totals 11 residues. Only CD45RO-negative cells positively selected for CCR7 counted as naive CD8 cells, so terminally differentiated effector memory CD45RA+ cells were excluded.

The chain joins TRBV20-1 to TRBJ1-1; D not certain. The origin of this receptor is a man younger than 45 in good health. The sample comprised naive CD8+ T cells sorted from blood. The CDR3 nucleotides read TGCAGTGCTCTCGGGGACACTGAAGCTTTCTTT. Its protein is CSALGDTEAFF.